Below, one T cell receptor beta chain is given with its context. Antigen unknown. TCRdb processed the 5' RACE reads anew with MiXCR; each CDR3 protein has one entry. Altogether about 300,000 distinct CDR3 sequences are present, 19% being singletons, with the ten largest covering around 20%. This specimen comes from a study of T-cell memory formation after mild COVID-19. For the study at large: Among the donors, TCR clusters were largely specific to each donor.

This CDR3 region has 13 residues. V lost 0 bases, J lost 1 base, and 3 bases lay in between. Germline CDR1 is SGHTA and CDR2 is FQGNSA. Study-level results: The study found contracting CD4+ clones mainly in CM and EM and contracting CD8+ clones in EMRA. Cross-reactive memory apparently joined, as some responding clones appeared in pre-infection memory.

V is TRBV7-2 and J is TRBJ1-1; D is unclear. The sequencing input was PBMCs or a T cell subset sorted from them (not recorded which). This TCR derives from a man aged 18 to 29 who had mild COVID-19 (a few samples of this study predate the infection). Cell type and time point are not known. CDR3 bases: TGTGCCAGCAGCTTAGCCAAGAACACTGAAGCTTTCTTT. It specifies CASSLAKNTEAFF.